This TCR beta chain is from a study of T-cell memory formation after mild COVID-19. Study background: The TCR clusters were mostly specific to one donor.

Germline-derived CDR1 and CDR2 are MNHNS and SASEGT. Trimming took 0 bases from V and 1 from J, leaving 9 bases between them. The CDR3 spans 15 residues. TCR alpha and TCR beta cDNA libraries carrying sample barcodes and UMIs came from 5'RACE with constant-segment primers. MiXCR, run by TCRdb on the 5' RACE reads, gives a single entry per CDR3 protein. Of more than 200,000 distinct CDR3 sequences listed, about 15% are singletons. Study-wide results and limits: Some clones that responded were present in memory (sampled pre-infection), which suggests cross-reactive memory joined. Among contracting clones, CD4+ were mainly CM/EM and CD8+ enriched in EMRA.

Remarks on this clonotype: Its antigen is unknown.

This chain uses TRBV6-1 with TRBJ2-5; maybe TRBD1 (6 bases). This TCR was sampled from a man aged 18-30 years who had mild COVID-19 (a few samples of this study predate the infection). Cell type and time point are not known. Sequenced input: PBMCs or a T cell subset sorted from them (not recorded which). CDR3 residues: CASSEAGAVQETQYF. The CDR3 coding sequence is TGTGCCAGCAGTGAAGCGGGGGCGGTCCAAGAGACCCAGTACTTC.